Below are 10 T cell receptor beta chains sequenced from a single sample in a study of cytomegalovirus exposure and HLA in healthy donors (dated 2017 in TCRdb). The method behind the library was the immunoSEQ multiplex PCR assay. A mixture of 60 forward primers for TCR Vbeta segments and 13 reverse primers for TCR Jbeta segments was used in the multiplex PCR. TCRdb retrieved this table from immuneACCESS and kept in-frame rearrangements only. Not all clones are present; in checked studies, unresolved V genes account for under half, and no reason is known for the remainder. Across this sample there are 80,000 to 95,000 clones, with 81% seen only once. The ten largest clones capture under 2% of the sample. The sample was PBMCs. The receptor set was obtained from a woman aged 25 to 39 in good health and CMV-seronegative.

This clone was seen more than once but under ten times. V gene TRBV6-1 combines with J gene TRBJ2-7; TRBD1 matches at 8 bases. This CDR3 comprises 14 residues. In germline, CDR1 is MNHNS, CDR2 SASEGT. J lost 2 bases, V lost 6 bases, and 6 bases had no gene match. The CDR3 sequence is CASRDRGPTYEQYF. The CDR3 DNA reads as TGTGCCAGCAGAGACAGGGGTCCTACCTACGAGCAGTACTTC.

The rearrangement links TRBV11-2 to TRBJ1-2, with D perhaps TRBD1 (5 bases). Germline CDR1 and CDR2: SGHAT and FQNNGV. V lost 4 bases and J lost 8, with 17 bases in between. This CDR3 is built from 14 residues. DNA for the CDR3: TGTGCCAGCAGCTCGCGAATTAGGGGTGGAGGCTACACCTTC. Its translation: CASSSRIRGGGYTF.

J is TRBJ1-1 and V is TRBV27, with D hard to call. Trimming took off 4 bases at V and 4 bases at J, with 13 bases between the two ends. In germline, CDR1 is MNHEY, CDR2 SMNVEV (reference sequence). This CDR3 spans 14 amino acids. The CDR3 is CASSSRARTTEAFF. The CDR3 coding sequence is TGTGCCAGCAGTTCGCGGGCCCGGACCACTGAAGCTTTCTTT.

The chain has TRBV19 and TRBJ1-1, with 7 bases lining up with TRBD1. The germline V gene has CDR1 LNHDA and CDR2 SQIVND (reference sequence). CDR3 length: 14 residues. J gave up 0 bases and V 5 bases, and 3 bases lay outside the gene matches. CDR3 nucleotide sequence: TGTGCCAGTAGTTCGGGACAGCTGAACACTGAAGCTTTCTTT. This translates into CASSSGQLNTEAFF.

This chain joins TRBV5-1 and TRBJ2-1, with TRBD2 matching over 8 bases. Germline trimming cut 0 bases from V and 3 bases from J; bases unmatched to any gene: 2. Germline V gives CDR1 SGHRS, CDR2 YFSETQ. The CDR3 spans 15 residues. CDR3 in amino acids: CASSLETSGYNEQFF. In nucleotides, the CDR3 is TGCGCCAGCAGCTTGGAAACTAGCGGCTACAATGAGCAGTTCTTC.

This clone was detected a few times. V and J are TRBV7-3 and TRBJ2-1; TRBD2 aligns across 10 bases. V was clipped by 2 bases and J by 5 bases; unmatched bases: 3. The CDR3 is made up of 15 amino acids. Germline CDR1 reads SGHTA; CDR2 reads FQGTGA. The CDR3 protein is CASSLRLAGDNEQFF. The CDR3 DNA follows: TGTGCCAGCAGCTTACGCCTAGCGGGAGACAATGAGCAGTTCTTC.

As to this clone: The junction departs from germline at one end; a sequencing error may be responsible. This chain links TRBV7-9 with TRBJ1-3, with D perhaps TRBD1 (6 bases). There are 16 residues in the CDR3. Germline CDR1 is SEHNR and CDR2 is FQNEAQ (reference sequence). The chain's CDR3 is CSSSLVGRGSGNTIYF. The CDR3 region has the DNA TGTTCCAGCAGCTTAGTCGGCAGGGGATCTGGAAACACCATATATTTT. The entire variable domain, with the rest obtained from reference TRBV7-9 and TRBJ1-3, is as follows: DTGVSQNPRHKITKRGQNVTFRCDPISEHNRLYWYRQTLGQGPEFLTYFQNEAQLEKSRLLSDRFSAERPKGSFSTLEIQRTEQGDSAMYLCSSSLVGRGSGNTIYFGEGSWLTVV.

The DNA of the CDR3 is TGTGCCAGCAGCCATTTTGGGAGGGCGCAAGAGACCCAGTACTTC. Translation gives CASSHFGRAQETQYF. The rearrangement links TRBV14 to TRBJ2-5; 7 positions agree with TRBD2. The ends lost 3 bases at V and 2 bases at J; junction bases unmatched: 6. The CDR3 is 15 amino acids. From germline, CDR1 is SGHDN and CDR2 FVKESK.

The rearrangement uses TRBV5-1 and TRBJ2-2; 7 positions agree with TRBD1. With 4 bases clipped from V and 5 bases from J, the junction kept 11 bases outside the gene matches. CDR3 size: 16 residues. From germline, CDR1 is SGHRS and CDR2 YFSETQ. CDR3 residues: CASSHGVQGRTGELFF. CDR3 DNA: TGCGCCAGCAGCCATGGAGTACAGGGGAGAACCGGGGAGCTGTTTTTT. The variable domain in full, completed from reference TRBV5-1 and TRBJ2-2, reads KAGVTQTPRYLIKTRGQQVTLSCSPISGHRSVSWYQQTPGQGLQFLFEYFSETQRNKGNFPGRFSGRQFSNSRSEMNVSTLELGDSALYLCASSHGVQGRTGELFFGEGSRLTVL.

This rearrangement joins TRBV7-2 to TRBJ2-7; TRBD2 is a possible D gene (5 bases). The V end was cut by 3 bases, the J end by 6 bases, with 9 bases between. CDR3 length: 12 amino acids. Germline V CDR1 and CDR2: SGHTA, FQGNSA. CDR3 residues: CASSFAAGEQYF. DNA for the CDR3: TGTGCCAGCAGCTTTGCGGCGGGCGAGCAGTACTTC.